The source of this T cell receptor (beta chain) is a study of blood T cell repertoires in COVID-19 (dated by TCRdb to the early 2020s). Turning to the overall study: Samples from collaborators originated in the United States, Italy and Spain and spanned both the acute and convalescent phases of COVID-19. The material from the prospective study consisted of cDNA or gDNA derived from T cells, B-cell-depleted T cells, or PBMCs. Subjects who had been exposed to COVID-19, were actively infected with it, or had recovered from it provided the deeply sampled blood TCRbeta repertoires that made up the dataset. The repertoires were released in a freely available public database meant as a resource for research on the immune response to SARS-CoV-2. Samples were obtained from the ongoing ImmuneRACE study (first 160 participants) and from about 1,300 subjects provided by 6 global collaborators. The sample metadata nearly always contained a de-identified subject ID, COVID-19 status, age in years and sex. Where HLA class I and class II types were available, the types were taken from metadata supplied by the sample provider, not from assay-based typing.

Each collaborating institution followed its own protocols to collect whole blood in K2EDTA tubes. Collaborator samples were shipped for TCRbeta analysis as frozen whole blood, isolated PBMCs, or DNA extracted from either sample type. TCRbeta CDR3 regions were amplified from genomic DNA using the immunoSEQ Assay, a bias-controlled multiplex PCR. The paper's processing steps were these. The number of nucleated cells in each sample was estimated by amplification of reference gene primers within the assay. Sequence reads were collapsed and filtered to measure the absolute abundance of every unique TCRbeta CDR3 rearrangement. Productive Simpson clonality was computed per sample as the square root of Simpson's diversity index over productive rearrangements. TCRdb's version of the immuneACCESS table is confined to in-frame rearrangements and falls short of the full clone set. An unresolved V gene accounts for under half of the shortfall where checked; the remainder is of unknown origin. Clone size and the V and J calls come from that table; the DNA yielded D and trimming. In this sample the table shows some 150,000 clones, 70% to 90% of which occur a single time. 2% to 3% of the sample comes from the top ten.

The CDR3 spans 14 residues, from the cysteine through the phenylalanine. Only CDR3 DNA is held: 42 bases, read in frame from base 1. V trim: 4 bases; J trim: 10 bases; unmatched bases: 9. From the germline V gene (reference sequence), CDR1 is SGHNT and CDR2 is YYREEE. Results the study describes overall, beyond this receptor: Clinical and demographic metadata were provided uncurated, with the amount varying by source and participant.

As to this clone: Its antigen target is currently unknown. No much larger clone is present one base from it, and per-base qualities are unavailable.

What was sequenced was peripheral blood. This TCR derives from a woman aged 70-85 years with acute or convalescent COVID-19. The rearranged segments are TRBV5-4 and TRBJ2-1; TRBD1 fits 9 bases in the junction. The DNA reads as follows: TGTGCCAGCAGCCCTGGAACCGGGACAGGGGAGCAGTTCTTC. Translation gives CASSPGTGTGEQFF.